A single sample gave rise to the 3 T cell receptor beta chains below, sequenced in a study of control samples from healthy donors and cancer patients. Clones were sequenced by immunoSEQ multiplex PCR, and TCRdb holds only the in-frame ones, with some missing. The table has under 150,000 clones, approximately 88% seen once; the top ten hold about 3.2%. The sequenced material came from blood. The receptors derive from a man aged 35 to 55 in good health.

This chain links TRBV6-4 with TRBJ2-1; TRBD2 agrees at 15 bases. Losses at the gene ends were 4 bases for V and 1 base for J; bases not matched to a gene: 8. Germline CDR1 is MRHNA and CDR2 is SNTAGT. This CDR3 has 19 amino acids. The CDR3 DNA is TGTGCCAGCAGTGCCCGGACTAGCGGGGGGGCCAGTTCCTACAATGAGCAGTTCTTC. It codes for CASSARTSGGASSYNEQFF.

CDR3 amino acids: CASSWDRGESEAFF. The CDR3 DNA sequence: TGTGCCAGCAGCTGGGACAGGGGAGAGTCTGAAGCTTTCTTT. The gene calls are TRBV5-6 and TRBJ1-1, with TRBD1 matching over 10 bases. V lost 3 bases and J lost 6; bases outside the gene matches: 5. This CDR3 spans 14 amino acids. Germline assignment: CDR1 SGHDT and CDR2 YYEEEE.

The chain uses TRBV6-5 and TRBJ2-1, with a weak D call TRBD1 (6 bases). The CDR3 runs 14 residues. With 3 bases removed from V and 5 bases from J, the gap between germline ends came to 11 bases. CDR1 MNHEY and CDR2 SVGAGI come from the germline V gene. This chain's CDR3 is CASSYLDSDNEQFF. The CDR3 bases are TGTGCCAGCAGTTATTTGGACAGCGACAATGAGCAGTTCTTC.